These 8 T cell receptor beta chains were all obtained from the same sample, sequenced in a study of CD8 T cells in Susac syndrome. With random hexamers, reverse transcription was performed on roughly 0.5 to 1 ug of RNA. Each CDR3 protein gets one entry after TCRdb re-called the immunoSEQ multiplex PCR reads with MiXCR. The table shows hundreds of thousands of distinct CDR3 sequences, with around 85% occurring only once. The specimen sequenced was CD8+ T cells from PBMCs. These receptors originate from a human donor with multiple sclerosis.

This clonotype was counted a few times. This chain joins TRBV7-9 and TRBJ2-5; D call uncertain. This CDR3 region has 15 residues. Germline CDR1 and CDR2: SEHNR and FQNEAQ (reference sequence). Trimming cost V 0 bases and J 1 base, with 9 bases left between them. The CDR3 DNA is TGTGCCAGCAGCTTAGCGGGTAACAGCCAAGAGACCCAGTACTTC. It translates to CASSLAGNSQETQYF.

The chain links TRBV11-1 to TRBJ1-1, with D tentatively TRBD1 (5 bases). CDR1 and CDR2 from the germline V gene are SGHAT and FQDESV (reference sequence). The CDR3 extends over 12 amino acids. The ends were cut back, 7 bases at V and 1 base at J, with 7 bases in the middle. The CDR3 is CASTDRNTEAFF. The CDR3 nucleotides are TGTGCCAGCACCGACAGGAACACTGAAGCTTTCTTT. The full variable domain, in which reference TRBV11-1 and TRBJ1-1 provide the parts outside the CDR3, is EAEVAQSPRYKITEKSQAVAFWCDPISGHATLYWYRQILGQGPELLVQFQDESVVDDSQLPKDRFSAERLKGVDSTLKIQPAELGDSAMYLCASTDRNTEAFFGQGTRLTVV.

The CDR3: CASRVVGGEQYF. CDR3 sequence (DNA): TGTGCCAGCAGAGTTGTAGGTGGCGAGCAGTACTTC. The genes are TRBV21-1 and TRBJ2-7. TRBV21-1 is designated a pseudogene. The length of the CDR3 is 12 residues.

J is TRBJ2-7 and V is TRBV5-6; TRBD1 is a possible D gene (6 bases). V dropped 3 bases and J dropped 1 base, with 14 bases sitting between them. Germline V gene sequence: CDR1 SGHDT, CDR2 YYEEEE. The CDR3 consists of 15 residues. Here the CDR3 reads CASSYPDSLSYEQYF. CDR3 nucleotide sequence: TGTGCCAGCAGCTACCCGGACAGTTTGTCCTACGAGCAGTACTTC.

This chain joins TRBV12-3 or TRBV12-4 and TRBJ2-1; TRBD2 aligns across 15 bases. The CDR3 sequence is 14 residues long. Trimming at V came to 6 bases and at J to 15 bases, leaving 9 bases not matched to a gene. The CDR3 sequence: CASRGLAGGHDWFF. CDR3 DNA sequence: TGTGCCAGCAGGGGACTAGCGGGAGGCCATGACTGGTTCTTC.

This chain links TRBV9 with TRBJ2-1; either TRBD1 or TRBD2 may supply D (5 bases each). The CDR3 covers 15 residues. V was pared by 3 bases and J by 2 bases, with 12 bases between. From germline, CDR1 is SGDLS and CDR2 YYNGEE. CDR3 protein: CASSDNQGPYNEQFF. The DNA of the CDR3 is TGTGCCAGCAGCGACAATCAGGGACCCTACAATGAGCAGTTCTTC.

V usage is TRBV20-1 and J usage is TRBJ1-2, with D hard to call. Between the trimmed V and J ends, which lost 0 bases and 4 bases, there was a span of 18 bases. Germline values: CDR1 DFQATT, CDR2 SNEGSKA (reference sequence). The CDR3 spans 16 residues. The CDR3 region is CSARDLRGLLGYGYTF. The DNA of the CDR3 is TGCAGTGCTAGAGATCTAAGAGGTCTGCTGGGCTATGGCTACACCTTC.

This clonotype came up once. The CDR3 DNA follows: TGTGCCAGCAGCCCGTTTCGGGACAGTGATGACTATGGCTACACCTTC. Translation gives CASSPFRDSDDYGYTF. J is TRBJ1-2 and V is TRBV6-1; TRBD1 matches 7 bases. Germline V gives CDR1 MNHNS, CDR2 SASEGT. V gave up 6 bases and J gave up 3 bases; unmatched junction bases: 13. The CDR3 runs 16 residues.